Below, one TCR beta chain is given with its context. A sample-barcoded 5' primer and a J-beta primer mix were used in a second PCR of about 7 to 12 cycles. TCRdb fed the 5' RACE reads into MiXCR, producing one record per CDR3 protein. Of over 1,300,000 distinct CDR3 sequences in the sample, approximately 60% were seen once. This sample is drawn from a study of blood T cells in healthy people across ages. Germline V gene sequence: CDR1 SGHRS, CDR2 YFSETQ. V was clipped by 4 bases and J by 4 bases; unmatched bases: 10. The CDR3 extends over 16 amino acids. Sequencing input: blood. The clonotype originates from a man aged 18 to 29 in good health. This chain links TRBV5-1 with TRBJ2-3; 9 nucleotides match TRBD2. CDR3 coding DNA: TGCGCCAGCAGCCTCCTACTAGCGGGTGGGGCAGATACGCAGTATTTT. Translation: CASSLLLAGGADTQYF.